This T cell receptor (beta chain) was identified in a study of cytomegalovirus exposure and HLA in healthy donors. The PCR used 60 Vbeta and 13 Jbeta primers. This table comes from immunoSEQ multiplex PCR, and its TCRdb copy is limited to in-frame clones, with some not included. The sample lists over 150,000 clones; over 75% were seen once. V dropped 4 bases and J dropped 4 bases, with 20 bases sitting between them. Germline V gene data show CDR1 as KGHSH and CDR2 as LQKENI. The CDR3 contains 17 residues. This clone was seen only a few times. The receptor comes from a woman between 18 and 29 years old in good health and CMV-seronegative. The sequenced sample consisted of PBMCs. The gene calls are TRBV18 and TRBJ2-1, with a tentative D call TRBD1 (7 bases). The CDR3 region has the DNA TGTGCCAGCTCACTCCGGACCCGCGGGACAGATTACAATGAGCAGTTCTTC. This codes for CASSLRTRGTDYNEQFF.